Presented here are 16 T cell receptor beta chains from one specimen sequenced in a study of cytomegalovirus exposure and HLA in healthy donors. Sequencing used immunoSEQ multiplex PCR; TCRdb keeps in-frame clones, though not all of them. The repertoire consists of over 75,000 clones, with more than 75% occurring once and the leading ten covering 2.1%. The sample taken for sequencing was PBMCs. These receptors all stem from a man between 25 and 39 years old in good health and CMV-seronegative.

The gene calls are TRBV28 and TRBJ1-2, with D perhaps matching TRBD1 (6 bases). The CDR3 has 14 residues. Germline V gene data show CDR1 as MDHEN and CDR2 as SYDVKM. Trimming cost V 2 bases and J 4 bases, with 11 bases left between them. DNA of the CDR3: TGTGCCAGCAGTTTAGGACAGCGAACCTATGGCTACACCTTC. It encodes CASSLGQRTYGYTF.

There are a few counts of this clone. This chain connects TRBV7-8 to TRBJ2-3; 14 bases are shared with TRBD2. CDR1 SGHVS and CDR2 FQNEAQ come from the germline V gene. CDR3 size: 15 residues. The CDR3 nucleotides read TGTGCGGGGGGACTAGCGGGAGAGGGGACAGATACGCAGTATTTT. As protein: CAGGLAGEGTDTQYF. The variable domain in full, completed from reference TRBV7-8 and TRBJ2-3, reads GAGVSQSPRYKVAKRGQDVALRCDPISGHVSLFWYQQALGQGPEFLTYFQNEAQLDKSGLPSDRFFAERPEGSVSTLKIQRTQQEDSAVYLCAGGLAGEGTDTQYFGPGTRLTVL.

This chain links TRBV28 with TRBJ2-3; 14 bases map to TRBD2. The V gene's germline CDR1 is MDHEN and CDR2 SYDVKM. Trimming removed 7 bases from V and 5 bases from J; junction bases left unmatched: 8. The CDR3 loop spans 16 amino acids. In DNA form, the CDR3 reads TGTGCCAGCACCACCCGACTAGCGGGAGGGGGAGATACGCAGTATTTT. This encodes CASTTRLAGGGDTQYF. Full variable domain (rest looked up from reference TRBV28 and TRBJ2-3): DVKVTQSSRYLVKRTGEKVFLECVQDMDHENMFWYRQDPGLGLRLIYFSYDVKMKEKGDIPEGYSVSREKKERFSLILESASTNQTSMYLCASTTRLAGGGDTQYFGPGTRLTVL.

The chain couples TRBV2 to TRBJ2-6; 9 nucleotides match TRBD1. V lost 11 bases and J lost 1; bases outside the gene matches: 6. The CDR3 runs to 15 residues. Germline CDR1 SNHLY, CDR2 FYNNEI. The DNA for the CDR3 is TGTGCCGGAGGGACAGGGAGATCTGGGGCCAACGTCCTGACTTTC. This translates into CAGGTGRSGANVLTF.

The DNA of the CDR3 is TGTGCCAGCGGGACAGGGGACACCGGGGAGCTGTTTTTT. It encodes CASGTGDTGELFF. J is TRBJ2-2 and V is TRBV6-1; TRBD1 matches 10 bases. Germline V gives CDR1 MNHNS, CDR2 SASEGT. The CDR3 loop spans 13 amino acids. Losses at the gene ends were 8 bases for V and 3 bases for J; bases not matched to a gene: 0.

J is TRBJ1-4 and V is TRBV5-5; D gene unclear. The ends were cut back, 1 base at V and 7 bases at J, with 14 bases in the middle. This CDR3 region has 15 residues. Germline CDR1 is SGHKS and CDR2 is YYEKEE (reference sequence). CDR3 nucleotide sequence: TGTGCCAGCAGCTTGCGGGCAGGCGGAGGTGAAAAACTGTTTTTT. This gives the protein CASSLRAGGGEKLFF. The variable domain in full, completed from reference TRBV5-5 and TRBJ1-4, reads DAGVTQSPTHLIKTRGQQVTLRCSPISGHKSVSWYQQVLGQGPQFIFQYYEKEERGRGNFPDRFSARQFPNYSSELNVNALLLGDSALYLCASSLRAGGGEKLFFGSGTQLSVL.

The rearrangement links TRBV7-9 to TRBJ2-1, with D perhaps matching TRBD2 (6 bases). Germline V gene data show CDR1 as SEHNR and CDR2 as FQNEAQ (reference sequence). This CDR3 contains 15 residues. Trimming removed 1 base at V and 5 bases at J, with 12 bases between. In nucleotides, the CDR3 is TGTGCCAGCAGCTTAGATGTAGGGACTGACAATGAGCAGTTCTTC. Protein product: CASSLDVGTDNEQFF.

The chain is built from TRBV14 and TRBJ2-3, with 15 bases identical to TRBD2. J was trimmed by 2 bases and V by 4 bases; bases with no gene match: 10. The CDR3 loop spans 19 amino acids. Germline CDR1 is SGHDN and CDR2 is FVKESK. CDR3 DNA: TGTGCCAGCAGCCGCAGCCCGGGACTAGCGGGAGGACCCACAGATACGCAGTATTTT. Translated: CASSRSPGLAGGPTDTQYF.

This clone was seen a few times. V is TRBV5-6 and J is TRBJ1-2; D might be TRBD1 (5 bases). Trimming took off 1 base at V and 5 bases at J, with 12 bases between the two ends. The CDR3 sequence is 14 residues long. The germline CDR1 and CDR2 sequences are SGHDT and YYEEEE. CDR3 protein: CASSLWGPRYGYTF. CDR3 coding DNA: TGTGCCAGCAGCTTGTGGGGCCCAAGGTATGGCTACACCTTC.

This CDR3 reads CASSKAGSRDQETQYF. The CDR3, as DNA: TGTGCCAGCAGCAAAGCCGGTTCCCGAGACCAAGAGACCCAGTACTTC. The V call is TRBV21-1, the J call TRBJ2-5; TRBD2, the table's D call, lacks a check against the DNA. TRBV21-1 is deemed a pseudogene. The CDR3 has 16 residues.

The chain joins TRBV7-8 to TRBJ1-5; 10 bases map to TRBD1. This CDR3 has 16 residues. J was trimmed by 1 base and V by 4 bases; bases with no gene match: 4. Germline V gene data show CDR1 as SGHVS and CDR2 as FQNEAQ. CDR3 bases: TGTGCCAGCAGCTCCCGGGACAGGGGCAGCAATCAGCCCCAGCATTTT. It encodes CASSSRDRGSNQPQHF.

The chain links TRBV21-1 to TRBJ1-4; the table gives TRBD1 as D, unverified against the DNA. TRBV21-1 is reported as a pseudogene. The CDR3 runs 19 residues. DNA for the CDR3: TGTGCCAGCAGCAAACCCCCCCCGAATGCCAGGGGGCTATATGAAAAACTGTTTTTT. This codes for CASSKPPPNARGLYEKLFF.

J is TRBJ2-3 and V is TRBV5-1, with TRBD1 identical over 7 bases. CDR3 size: 15 residues. The V gene's germline CDR1 is SGHRS and CDR2 YFSETQ. V shed 0 bases, J shed 4 bases, and the junction held 5 bases outside the gene matches. The CDR3 bases are TGCGCCAGCAGCTTGGGACAGGGAAGGCCAGATACGCAGTATTTT. This encodes CASSLGQGRPDTQYF.

V usage is TRBV29-1 and J usage is TRBJ2-2; D remains unclear. CDR1 is SQVTM, CDR2 ANQGSEA, per germline. V gave up 5 bases and J gave up 1 base, with 14 bases separating them. This CDR3 region has 15 residues. In nucleotides, the CDR3 is TGCAGCGTTCTTCAGGCAGGCCGGAACACCGGGGAGCTGTTTTTT. Translation: CSVLQAGRNTGELFF.

This chain uses TRBV5-4 with TRBJ2-7, with a possible D match to TRBD2 (6 bases). In germline, CDR1 is SGHNT, CDR2 YYREEE (reference sequence). With 4 bases removed from V and 2 bases from J, the gap between germline ends came to 13 bases. The CDR3 length is 14 residues. CDR3 protein: CASSPGAGAYEQYF. Written as DNA, the CDR3 is TGTGCCAGCAGCCCGGGAGCCGGGGCCTACGAGCAGTACTTC.

This clone was seen just once. V usage is TRBV5-1 and J usage is TRBJ2-7; perhaps TRBD1 as D (7 bases). V was trimmed by 4 bases and J by 2 bases, leaving 19 bases between them. CDR3 length equals 16 residues. Germline V lookup: CDR1 SGHRS, CDR2 YFSETQ. CDR3 DNA sequence: TGCGCCAGCAGCCTAGGAGGGGACAGTAGACCCTACGAGCAGTACTTC. This translates into CASSLGGDSRPYEQYF.